The clone carrying this T cell receptor beta chain was counted only a few times. Its antigen is not known. This specimen comes from a study of CD8 T cells in ankylosing spondylitis. Whole-study results and caveats: Apparently characteristic of ankylosing spondylitis blood was a TCR beta motif (about 8 highly homologous variants).

Germline V gene data show CDR1 as SEHNR and CDR2 as FQNEAQ (reference sequence). This CDR3 region has 15 residues. V lost 5 bases, J lost 3 bases, and 14 bases lay in between. Each CDR3 protein gets one entry after TCRdb re-called the 5' RACE reads with MiXCR. Counted here are 400,000 to 450,000 distinct CDR3 sequences, roughly 17% occurring once; the ten biggest clones make up approximately 1%. This receptor was taken from a male donor with ankylosing spondylitis. The J gene is TRBJ1-5, the V gene TRBV7-9, with TRBD1 as a possible D gene (6 bases). Specimen: blood, either unsorted or a sorted T cell fraction (not recorded which). In DNA, the CDR3 is TGTGCCAGCAGCAGCCGGGACACCCCCAATCAGCCCCAGCATTTT. Translating gives CASSSRDTPNQPQHF.